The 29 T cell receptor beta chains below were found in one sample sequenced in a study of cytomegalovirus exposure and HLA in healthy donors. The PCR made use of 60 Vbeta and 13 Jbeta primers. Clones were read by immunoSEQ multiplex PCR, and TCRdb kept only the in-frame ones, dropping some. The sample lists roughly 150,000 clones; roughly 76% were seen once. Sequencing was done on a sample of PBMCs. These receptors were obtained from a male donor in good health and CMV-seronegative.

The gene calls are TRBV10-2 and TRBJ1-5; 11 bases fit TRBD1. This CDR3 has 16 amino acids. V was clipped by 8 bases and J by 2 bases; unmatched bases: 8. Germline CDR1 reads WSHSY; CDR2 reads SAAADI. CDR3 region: CASRGTGGVGNQPQHF. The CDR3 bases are TGCGCCAGCCGAGGGACAGGGGGTGTTGGCAATCAGCCCCAGCATTTT.

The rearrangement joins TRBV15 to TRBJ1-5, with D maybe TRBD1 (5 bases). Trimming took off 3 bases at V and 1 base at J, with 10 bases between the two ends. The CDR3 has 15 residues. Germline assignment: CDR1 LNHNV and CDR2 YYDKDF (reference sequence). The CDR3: CATSREGLSNQPQHF. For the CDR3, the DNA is TGTGCCACCAGCAGGGAGGGGTTAAGCAATCAGCCCCAGCATTTT.

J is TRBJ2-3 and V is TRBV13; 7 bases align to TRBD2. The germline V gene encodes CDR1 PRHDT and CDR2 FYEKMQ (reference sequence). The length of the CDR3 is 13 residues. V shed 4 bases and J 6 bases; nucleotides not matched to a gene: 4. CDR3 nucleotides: TGTGCCAGCAGCTCCCCTAGCGGCGATACGCAGTATTTT. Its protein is CASSSPSGDTQYF.

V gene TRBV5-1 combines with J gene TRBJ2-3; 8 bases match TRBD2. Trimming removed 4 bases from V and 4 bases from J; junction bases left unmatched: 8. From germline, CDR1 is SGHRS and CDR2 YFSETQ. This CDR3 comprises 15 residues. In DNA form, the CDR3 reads TGCGCCAGCAGCCTCGCTGGACTAGCACCAGATACGCAGTATTTT. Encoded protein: CASSLAGLAPDTQYF.

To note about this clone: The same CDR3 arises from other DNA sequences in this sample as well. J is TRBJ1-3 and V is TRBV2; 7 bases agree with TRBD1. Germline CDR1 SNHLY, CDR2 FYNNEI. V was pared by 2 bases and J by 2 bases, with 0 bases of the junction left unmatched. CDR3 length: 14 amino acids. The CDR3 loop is CASSEQGAGNTIYF. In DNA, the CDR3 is TGTGCCAGCAGTGAACAGGGGGCTGGAAACACCATATATTTT. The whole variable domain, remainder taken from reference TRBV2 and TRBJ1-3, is EPEVTQTPSHQVTQMGQEVILRCVPISNHLYFYWYRQILGQKVEFLVSFYNNEISEKSEIFDDQFSVERPDGSNFTLKIRSTKLEDSAMYFCASSEQGAGNTIYFGEGSWLTVV.

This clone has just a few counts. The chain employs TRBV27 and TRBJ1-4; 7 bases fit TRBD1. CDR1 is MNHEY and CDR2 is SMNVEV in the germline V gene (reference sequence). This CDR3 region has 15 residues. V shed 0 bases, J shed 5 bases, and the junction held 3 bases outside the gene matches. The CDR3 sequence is CASSLSRGTNEKLFF. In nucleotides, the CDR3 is TGTGCCAGCAGTTTATCCAGGGGGACAAATGAAAAACTGTTTTTT.

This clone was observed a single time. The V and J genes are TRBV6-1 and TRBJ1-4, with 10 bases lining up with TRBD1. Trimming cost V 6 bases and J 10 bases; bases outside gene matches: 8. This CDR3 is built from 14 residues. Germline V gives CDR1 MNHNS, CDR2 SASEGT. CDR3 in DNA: TGTGCCAGCAGGACCGAGGGACAGGGGAGAAAACTGTTTTTT. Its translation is CASRTEGQGRKLFF.

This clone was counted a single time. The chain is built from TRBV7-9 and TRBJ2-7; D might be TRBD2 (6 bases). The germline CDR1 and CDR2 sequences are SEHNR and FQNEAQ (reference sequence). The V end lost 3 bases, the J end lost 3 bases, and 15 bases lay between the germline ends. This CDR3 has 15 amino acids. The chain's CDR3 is CASSFRDSSGYEQYF. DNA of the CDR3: TGTGCCAGCAGCTTCCGGGACTCGTCCGGCTACGAGCAGTACTTC. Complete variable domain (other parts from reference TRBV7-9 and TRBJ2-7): DTGVSQNPRHKITKRGQNVTFRCDPISEHNRLYWYRQTLGQGPEFLTYFQNEAQLEKSRLLSDRFSAERPKGSFSTLEIQRTEQGDSAMYLCASSFRDSSGYEQYFGPGTRLTVT.

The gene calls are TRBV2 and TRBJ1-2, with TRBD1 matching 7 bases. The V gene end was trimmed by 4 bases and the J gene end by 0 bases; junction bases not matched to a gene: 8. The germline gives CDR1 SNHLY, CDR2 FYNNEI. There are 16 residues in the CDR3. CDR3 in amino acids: CASSAQGMWANYGYTF. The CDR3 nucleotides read TGTGCCAGCAGTGCACAGGGGATGTGGGCTAACTATGGCTACACCTTC. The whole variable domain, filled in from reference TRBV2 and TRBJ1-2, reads EPEVTQTPSHQVTQMGQEVILRCVPISNHLYFYWYRQILGQKVEFLVSFYNNEISEKSEIFDDQFSVERPDGSNFTLKIRSTKLEDSAMYFCASSAQGMWANYGYTFGSGTRLTVV.

CDR3 in amino acids: CASSRTGDSPLHF. The CDR3 DNA is TGCGCCAGCAGCCGGACAGGCGACTCACCCCTCCACTTT. This chain connects TRBV5-1 to TRBJ1-6; TRBD1 agrees at 7 bases. Trimming removed 4 bases from V and 10 bases from J; junction bases left unmatched: 5. CDR1 is SGHRS and CDR2 is YFSETQ in the germline V gene. This CDR3 has 13 amino acids.

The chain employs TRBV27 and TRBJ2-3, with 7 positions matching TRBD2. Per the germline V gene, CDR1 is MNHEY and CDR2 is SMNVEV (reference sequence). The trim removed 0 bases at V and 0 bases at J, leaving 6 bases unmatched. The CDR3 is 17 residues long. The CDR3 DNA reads TGTGCCAGCAGTTTATCGCTCCTAGCGGCTAGCACAGATACGCAGTATTTT. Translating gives CASSLSLLAASTDTQYF.

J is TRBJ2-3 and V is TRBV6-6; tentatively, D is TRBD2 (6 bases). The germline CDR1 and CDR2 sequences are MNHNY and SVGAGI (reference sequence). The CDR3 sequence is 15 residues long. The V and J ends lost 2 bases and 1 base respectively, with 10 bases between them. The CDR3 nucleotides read TGTGCCAGCAGTTACGGTGCGGGGCGCACAGATACGCAGTATTTT. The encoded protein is CASSYGAGRTDTQYF.

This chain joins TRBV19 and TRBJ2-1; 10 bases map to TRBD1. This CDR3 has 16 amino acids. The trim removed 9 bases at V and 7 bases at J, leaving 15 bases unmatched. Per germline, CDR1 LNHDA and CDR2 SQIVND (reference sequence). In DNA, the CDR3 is TGTGCCAGCCAGGTCGTTTTTCGGACAGGGGGGAATGAGCAGTTCTTC. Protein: CASQVVFRTGGNEQFF.

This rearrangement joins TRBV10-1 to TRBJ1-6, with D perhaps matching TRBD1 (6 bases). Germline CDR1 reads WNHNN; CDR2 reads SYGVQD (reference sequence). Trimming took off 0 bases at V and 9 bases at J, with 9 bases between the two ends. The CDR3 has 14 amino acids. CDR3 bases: TGCGCCAGCAGTGAGTCCCGGACAGCTTCACCCCTCCACTTT. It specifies CASSESRTASPLHF.

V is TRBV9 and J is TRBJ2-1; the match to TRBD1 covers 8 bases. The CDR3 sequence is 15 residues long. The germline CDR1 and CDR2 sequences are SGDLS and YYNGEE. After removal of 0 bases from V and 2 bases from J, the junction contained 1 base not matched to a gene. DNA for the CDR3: TGTGCCAGCAGCGTAGCAGGGGGCCCCTACAATGAGCAGTTCTTC. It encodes CASSVAGGPYNEQFF.

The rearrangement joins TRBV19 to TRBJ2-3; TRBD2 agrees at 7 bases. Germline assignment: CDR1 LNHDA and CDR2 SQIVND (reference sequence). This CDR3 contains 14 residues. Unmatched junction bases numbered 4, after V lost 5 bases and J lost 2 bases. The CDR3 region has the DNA TGTGCCAGTAGTTGGAGGGACTACACAGATACGCAGTATTTT. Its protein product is CASSWRDYTDTQYF.

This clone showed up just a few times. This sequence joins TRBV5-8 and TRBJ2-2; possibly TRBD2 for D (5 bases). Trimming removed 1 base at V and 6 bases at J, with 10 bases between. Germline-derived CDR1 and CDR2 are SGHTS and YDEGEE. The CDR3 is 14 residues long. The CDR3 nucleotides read TGTGCCAGCAGCTTGCAACTAGAAGCCGGGGAGCTGTTTTTT. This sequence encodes CASSLQLEAGELFF.

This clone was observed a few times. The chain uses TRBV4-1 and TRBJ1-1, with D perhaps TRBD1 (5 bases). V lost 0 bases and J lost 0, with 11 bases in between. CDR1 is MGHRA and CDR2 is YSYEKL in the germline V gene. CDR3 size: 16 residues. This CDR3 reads CASSQDRGELNTEAFF. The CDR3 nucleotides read TGCGCCAGCAGCCAAGATCGGGGGGAGCTGAACACTGAAGCTTTCTTT.

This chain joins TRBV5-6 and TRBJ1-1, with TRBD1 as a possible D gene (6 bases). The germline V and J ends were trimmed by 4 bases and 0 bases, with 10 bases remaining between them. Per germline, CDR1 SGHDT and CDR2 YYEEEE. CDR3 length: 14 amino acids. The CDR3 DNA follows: TGTGCCAGCAGCCCGGACAGATTGAACACTGAAGCTTTCTTT. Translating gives CASSPDRLNTEAFF.

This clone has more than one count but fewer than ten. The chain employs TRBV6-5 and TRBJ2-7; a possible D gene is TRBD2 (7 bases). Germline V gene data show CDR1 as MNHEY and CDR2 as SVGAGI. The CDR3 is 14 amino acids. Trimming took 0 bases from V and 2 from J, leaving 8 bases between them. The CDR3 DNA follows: TGTGCCAGCAGTTACTCCGGGGGGCCCTACGAGCAGTACTTC. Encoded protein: CASSYSGGPYEQYF.

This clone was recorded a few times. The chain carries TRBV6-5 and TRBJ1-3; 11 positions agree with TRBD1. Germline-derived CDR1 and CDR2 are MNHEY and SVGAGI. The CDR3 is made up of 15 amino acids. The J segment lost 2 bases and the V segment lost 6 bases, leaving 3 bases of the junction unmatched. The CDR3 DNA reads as TGTGCCAGCAGCAAGGGACAGGGGGCTGGAAACACCATATATTTT. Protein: CASSKGQGAGNTIYF.

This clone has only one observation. CDR3 protein: CASSQREPAEQFF. CDR3 bases: TGTGCCAGCAGCCAACGGGAACCCGCTGAGCAGTTCTTC. The chain carries TRBV11-2 and TRBJ2-1; maybe TRBD2 (5 bases). With 5 bases removed from V and 9 bases from J, the gap between germline ends came to 14 bases. Germline V gives CDR1 SGHAT, CDR2 FQNNGV. The CDR3 loop spans 13 amino acids.

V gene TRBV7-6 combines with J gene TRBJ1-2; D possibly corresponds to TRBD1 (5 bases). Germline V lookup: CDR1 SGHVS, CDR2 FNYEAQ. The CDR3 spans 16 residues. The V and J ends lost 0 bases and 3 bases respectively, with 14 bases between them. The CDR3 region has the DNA TGTGCCAGCAGCTTAGCGGGACTCCCTAGGGACTATGGCTACACCTTC. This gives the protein CASSLAGLPRDYGYTF.

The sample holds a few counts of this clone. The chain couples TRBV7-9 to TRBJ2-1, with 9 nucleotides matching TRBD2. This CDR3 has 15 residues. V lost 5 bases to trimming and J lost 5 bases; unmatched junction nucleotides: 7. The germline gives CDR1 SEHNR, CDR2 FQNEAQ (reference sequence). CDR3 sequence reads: CASSGSGGTDNEQFF. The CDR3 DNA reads TGTGCCAGCAGCGGTAGCGGGGGCACCGACAATGAGCAGTTCTTC.

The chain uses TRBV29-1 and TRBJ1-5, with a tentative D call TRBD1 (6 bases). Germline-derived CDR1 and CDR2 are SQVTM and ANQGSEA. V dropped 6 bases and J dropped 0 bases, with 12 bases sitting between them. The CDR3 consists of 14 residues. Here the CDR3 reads CSVRQDGSNQPQHF. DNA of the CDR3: TGCAGCGTCCGACAGGACGGTAGCAATCAGCCCCAGCATTTT.

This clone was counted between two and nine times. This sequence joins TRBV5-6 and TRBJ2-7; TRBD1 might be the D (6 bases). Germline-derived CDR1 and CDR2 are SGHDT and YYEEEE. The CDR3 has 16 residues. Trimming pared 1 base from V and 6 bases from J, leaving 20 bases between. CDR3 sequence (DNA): TGTGCCAGCAGCTTGCCGGCCACACAGGGTGTCTCCGAGCAGTACTTC. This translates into CASSLPATQGVSEQYF. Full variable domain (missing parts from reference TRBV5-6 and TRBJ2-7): DAGVTQSPTHLIKTRGQQVTLRCSPKSGHDTVSWYQQALGQGPQFIFQYYEEEERQRGNFPDRFSGHQFPNYSSELNVNALLLGDSALYLCASSLPATQGVSEQYFGPGTRLTVT.

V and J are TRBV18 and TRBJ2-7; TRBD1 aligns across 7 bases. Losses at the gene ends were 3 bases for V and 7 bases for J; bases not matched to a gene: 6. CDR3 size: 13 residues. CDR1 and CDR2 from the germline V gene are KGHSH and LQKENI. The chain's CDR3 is CASSPTGTEEQYF. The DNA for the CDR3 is TGTGCCAGCTCACCGACAGGGACCGAAGAGCAGTACTTC.

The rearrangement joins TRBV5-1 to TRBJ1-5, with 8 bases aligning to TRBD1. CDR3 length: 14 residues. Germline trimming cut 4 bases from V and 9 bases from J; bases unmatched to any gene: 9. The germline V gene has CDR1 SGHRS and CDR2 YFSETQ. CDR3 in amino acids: CASSRGQGSWPQHF. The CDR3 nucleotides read TGCGCCAGCAGCCGTGGACAGGGCTCCTGGCCCCAGCATTTT.

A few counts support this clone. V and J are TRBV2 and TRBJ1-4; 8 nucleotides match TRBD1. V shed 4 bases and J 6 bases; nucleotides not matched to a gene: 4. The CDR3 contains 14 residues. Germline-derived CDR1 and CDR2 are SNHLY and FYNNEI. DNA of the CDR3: TGTGCCAGCAGTGCCGAGACAGGGGATGAAAAACTGTTTTTT. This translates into CASSAETGDEKLFF.